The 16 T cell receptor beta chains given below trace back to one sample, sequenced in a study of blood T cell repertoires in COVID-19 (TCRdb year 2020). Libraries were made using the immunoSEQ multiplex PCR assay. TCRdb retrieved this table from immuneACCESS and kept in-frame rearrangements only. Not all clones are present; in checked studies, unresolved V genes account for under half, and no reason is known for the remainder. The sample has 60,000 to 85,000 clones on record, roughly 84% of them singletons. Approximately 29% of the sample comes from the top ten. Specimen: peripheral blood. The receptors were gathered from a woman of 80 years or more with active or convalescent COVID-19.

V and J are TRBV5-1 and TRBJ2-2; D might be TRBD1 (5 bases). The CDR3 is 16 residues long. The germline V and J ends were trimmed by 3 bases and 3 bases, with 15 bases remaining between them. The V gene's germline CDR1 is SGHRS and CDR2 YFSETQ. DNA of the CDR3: TGCGCCAGCAGCTCGATAGGGGTTAAGGACACCGGGGAGCTGTTTTTT. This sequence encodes CASSSIGVKDTGELFF. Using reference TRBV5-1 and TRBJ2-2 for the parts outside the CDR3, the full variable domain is KAGVTQTPRYLIKTRGQQVTLSCSPISGHRSVSWYQQTPGQGLQFLFEYFSETQRNKGNFPGRFSGRQFSNSRSEMNVSTLELGDSALYLCASSSIGVKDTGELFFGEGSRLTVL.

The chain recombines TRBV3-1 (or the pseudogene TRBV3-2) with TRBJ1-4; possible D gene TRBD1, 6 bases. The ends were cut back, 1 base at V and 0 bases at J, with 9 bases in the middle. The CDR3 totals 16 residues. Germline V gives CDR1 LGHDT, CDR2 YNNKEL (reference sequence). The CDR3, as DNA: TGTGCCAGCAGCCAAGTAGGGGGGGCAACTAATGAAAAACTGTTTTTT. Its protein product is CASSQVGGATNEKLFF.

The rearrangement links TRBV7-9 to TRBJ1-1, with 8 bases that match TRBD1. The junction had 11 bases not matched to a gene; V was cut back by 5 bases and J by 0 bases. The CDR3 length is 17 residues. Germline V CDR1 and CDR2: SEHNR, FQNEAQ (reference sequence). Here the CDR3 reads CASSPSGGRGLNTEAFF. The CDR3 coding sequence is TGTGCCAGCAGCCCCTCAGGCGGCAGGGGGCTGAACACTGAAGCTTTCTTT.

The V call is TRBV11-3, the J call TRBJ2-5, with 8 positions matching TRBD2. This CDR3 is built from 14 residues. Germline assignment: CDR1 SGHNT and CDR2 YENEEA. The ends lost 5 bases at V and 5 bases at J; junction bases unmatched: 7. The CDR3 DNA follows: TGTGCCAGCAGCGGCGGGGGGCGAGGGGAGACCCAGTACTTC. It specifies CASSGGGRGETQYF.

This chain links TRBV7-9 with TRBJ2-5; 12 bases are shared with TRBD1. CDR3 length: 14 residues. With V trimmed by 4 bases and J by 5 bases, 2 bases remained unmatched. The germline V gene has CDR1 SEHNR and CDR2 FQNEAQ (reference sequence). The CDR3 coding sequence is TGTGCCAGCAGCTGGGACAGGGGGCCGGAGACCCAGTACTTC. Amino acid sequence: CASSWDRGPETQYF.

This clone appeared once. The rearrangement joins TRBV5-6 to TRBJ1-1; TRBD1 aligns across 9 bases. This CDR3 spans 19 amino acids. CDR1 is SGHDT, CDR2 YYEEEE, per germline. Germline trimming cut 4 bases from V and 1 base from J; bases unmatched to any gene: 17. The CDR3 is CASSSTGTGNFLRNTEAFF. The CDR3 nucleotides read TGTGCCAGCAGCAGTACCGGGACAGGGAACTTTTTAAGGAACACTGAAGCTTTCTTT.

DNA of the CDR3: TGCGCCAGCAGCTGGGGCGCGGTATCCACTGAAGCTTTCTTT. It translates to CASSWGAVSTEAFF. The V call is TRBV5-1, the J call TRBJ1-1; D is perhaps TRBD1 (5 bases). There are 14 residues in the CDR3. Germline-derived CDR1 and CDR2 are SGHRS and YFSETQ. V dropped 3 bases and J dropped 4 bases, with 13 bases sitting between them.

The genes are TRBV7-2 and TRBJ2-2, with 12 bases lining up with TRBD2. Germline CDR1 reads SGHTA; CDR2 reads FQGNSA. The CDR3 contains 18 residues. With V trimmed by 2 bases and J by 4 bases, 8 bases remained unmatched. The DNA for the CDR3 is TGTGCCAGCAGCTTATCGCTAGCGGGGGGGCGGGCCACCGGGGAGCTGTTTTTT. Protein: CASSLSLAGGRATGELFF.

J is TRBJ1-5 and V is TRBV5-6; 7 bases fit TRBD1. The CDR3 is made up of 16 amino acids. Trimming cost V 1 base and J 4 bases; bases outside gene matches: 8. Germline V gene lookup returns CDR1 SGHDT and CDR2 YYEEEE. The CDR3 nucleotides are TGTGCCAGCAGCTTGAGGGGGCCCCTAATTAATCAGCCCCAGCATTTT. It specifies CASSLRGPLINQPQHF.

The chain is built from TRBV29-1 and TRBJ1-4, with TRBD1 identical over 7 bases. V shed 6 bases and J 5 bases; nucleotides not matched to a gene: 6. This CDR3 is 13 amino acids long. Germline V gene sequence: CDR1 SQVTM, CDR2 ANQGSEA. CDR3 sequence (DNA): TGCAGCGTCACTTCGACAGGGAATGAAAAACTGTTTTTT. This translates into CSVTSTGNEKLFF.

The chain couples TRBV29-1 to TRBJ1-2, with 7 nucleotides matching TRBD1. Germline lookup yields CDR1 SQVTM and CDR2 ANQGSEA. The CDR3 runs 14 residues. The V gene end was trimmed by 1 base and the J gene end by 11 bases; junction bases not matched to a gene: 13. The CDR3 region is CSVEASGTVGGYTF. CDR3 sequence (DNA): TGCAGCGTTGAAGCATCCGGGACAGTTGGGGGGTACACCTTC. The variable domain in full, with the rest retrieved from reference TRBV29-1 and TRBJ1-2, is SAVISQKPSRDICQRGTSLTIQCQVDSQVTMMFWYRQQPGQSLTLIATANQGSEATYESGFVIDKFPISRPNLTFSTLTVSNMSPEDSSIYLCSVEASGTVGGYTFGSGTRLTVV.

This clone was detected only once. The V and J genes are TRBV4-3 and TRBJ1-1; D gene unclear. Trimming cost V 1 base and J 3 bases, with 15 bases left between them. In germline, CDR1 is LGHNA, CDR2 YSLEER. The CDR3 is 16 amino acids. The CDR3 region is CASSQAVTTWDTEAFF. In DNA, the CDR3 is TGCGCCAGCAGCCAAGCAGTGACAACCTGGGACACTGAAGCTTTCTTT.

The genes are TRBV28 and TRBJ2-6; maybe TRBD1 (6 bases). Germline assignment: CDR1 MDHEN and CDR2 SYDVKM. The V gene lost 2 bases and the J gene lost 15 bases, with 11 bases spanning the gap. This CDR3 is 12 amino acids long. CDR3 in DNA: TGTGCCAGCAGTTTACGACAGGAGGCCCTGACTTTC. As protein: CASSLRQEALTF. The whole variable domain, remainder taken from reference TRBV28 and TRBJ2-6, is DVKVTQSSRYLVKRTGEKVFLECVQDMDHENMFWYRQDPGLGLRLIYFSYDVKMKEKGDIPEGYSVSREKKERFSLILESASTNQTSMYLCASSLRQEALTFGAGSRLTVL.

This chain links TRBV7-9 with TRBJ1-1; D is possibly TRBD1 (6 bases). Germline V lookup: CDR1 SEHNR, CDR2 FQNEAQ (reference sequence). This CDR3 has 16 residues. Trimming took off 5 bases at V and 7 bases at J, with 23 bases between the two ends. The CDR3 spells CASSPTSTGGAIEAFF. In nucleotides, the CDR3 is TGTGCCAGCAGCCCGACAAGTACGGGGGGCGCGATTGAAGCTTTCTTT. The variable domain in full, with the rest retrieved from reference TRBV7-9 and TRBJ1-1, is DTGVSQNPRHKITKRGQNVTFRCDPISEHNRLYWYRQTLGQGPEFLTYFQNEAQLEKSRLLSDRFSAERPKGSFSTLEIQRTEQGDSAMYLCASSPTSTGGAIEAFFGQGTRLTVV.

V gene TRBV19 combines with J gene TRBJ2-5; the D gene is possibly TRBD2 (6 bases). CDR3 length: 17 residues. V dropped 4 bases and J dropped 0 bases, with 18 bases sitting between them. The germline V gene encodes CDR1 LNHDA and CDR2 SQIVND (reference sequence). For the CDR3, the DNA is TGTGCCAGTAGTACCAATGCGGGGCAGAGATACCAAGAGACCCAGTACTTC. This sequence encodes CASSTNAGQRYQETQYF.

The CDR3 sequence: CASSRHRGTGGDQPQHF. In DNA form, the CDR3 reads TGTGCCAGCAGCCGGCACCGGGGGACAGGGGGCGATCAGCCCCAGCATTTT. The chain has TRBV5-6 and TRBJ1-5; 12 nucleotides line up with TRBD1. V was clipped by 4 bases and J by 5 bases; unmatched bases: 10. In germline, CDR1 is SGHDT, CDR2 YYEEEE. CDR3 length equals 17 residues.